Below are 22 T cell receptor beta chains sequenced from a single sample in a study of T cells after yellow fever vaccination. TCRdb used MiXCR to reprocess the 5' RACE reads, holding one entry per CDR3 protein. Of about 550,000 distinct CDR3 sequences listed, 15% to 20% are singletons. Sequences were derived from PBMCs, sampled 15 days after the yellow fever booster vaccination. These receptors were taken from a man in his thirties or forties who received the YFV17D yellow fever vaccine.

This clonotype was detected many times. J is TRBJ2-7 and V is TRBV7-2, with no clear D. Germline V gene data show CDR1 as SGHTA and CDR2 as FQGNSA. The CDR3 is 15 residues long. Trimming cost V 2 bases and J 4 bases, with 15 bases left between them. CDR3 loop: CASSLRDSKVYEQYF. CDR3 nucleotide sequence: TGTGCCAGCAGCTTAAGGGATTCAAAGGTGTACGAGCAGTACTTC.

This clonotype was counted between two and nine times. The genes are TRBV15 and TRBJ2-7; D remains ambiguous. CDR3 length: 13 residues. The germline gives CDR1 LNHNV, CDR2 YYDKDF (reference sequence). Trimming took 9 bases from V and 0 from J, leaving 12 bases between them. The CDR3 protein is CATHDIDSYEQYF. CDR3 nucleotides: TGTGCCACTCATGACATCGACTCCTACGAGCAGTACTTC.

A few counts support this clonotype. As DNA, the CDR3 is TGTGCCAGCAGTTTGCCAAGGGATGAGCAGTTCTTC. Its translation: CASSLPRDEQFF. The V and J genes are TRBV28 and TRBJ2-1; no firm D call. This CDR3 has 12 amino acids. V was shortened by 3 bases and J by 8 bases, with 8 bases between the two germline ends. The germline V gene encodes CDR1 MDHEN and CDR2 SYDVKM.

V usage is TRBV6-5 and J usage is TRBJ1-6; TRBD1 matches 7 bases. The CDR3 sequence is 15 residues long. With 2 bases clipped from V and 2 bases from J, the junction kept 0 bases outside the gene matches. Germline V gene lookup returns CDR1 MNHEY and CDR2 SVGAGI. CDR3 sequence reads: CASSYGTAYNSPLHF. CDR3 nucleotides: TGTGCCAGCAGTTACGGGACAGCCTATAATTCACCCCTCCACTTT.

This clonotype was seen repeatedly, ten times or more. The gene calls are TRBV7-2 and TRBJ2-7; no reliable D call. V was cut by 0 bases and J by 1 base, with 7 bases left in between. The CDR3 is 14 residues long. CDR1 is SGHTA, CDR2 FQGNSA, per germline. DNA for the CDR3: TGTGCCAGCAGCTTAGCGAGGACGTCCTACGAGCAGTACTTC. Amino acid sequence: CASSLARTSYEQYF.

The V and J genes are TRBV5-1 and TRBJ2-3; D uncertain. CDR3 length equals 15 residues. Trimming shortened V by 1 base and J by 2 bases, and 11 bases separated the two germline ends. In germline, CDR1 is SGHRS, CDR2 YFSETQ. The CDR3 reads CASSLSTDYTDTQYF. CDR3 nucleotides: TGCGCCAGCAGCTTGTCGACGGATTACACAGATACGCAGTATTTT.

A note on this clonotype: At one end the junction does not follow the germline gene, possibly because of a read error. This rearrangement joins TRBV7-2 to TRBJ2-1; 8 positions match TRBD1. This CDR3 spans 15 amino acids. Germline values: CDR1 SGHTA, CDR2 FQGNSA. DNA of the CDR3: TGTGCCAGCAGCTTAACGGGACAGGCCTACAATGAGCAGCTCTTC. Amino acid sequence: CASSLTGQAYNEQLF.

This clonotype was counted between two and nine times. The chain joins TRBV7-2 to TRBJ2-5; D is unclear. The CDR3 covers 14 residues. Germline values: CDR1 SGHTA, CDR2 FQGNSA. V lost 5 bases, J lost 3 bases, and 13 bases lay in between. CDR3 loop: CASSPLGLEETQYF. CDR3 DNA sequence: TGTGCCAGCAGCCCCCTTGGGCTAGAAGAGACCCAGTACTTC.

The V call is TRBV20-1, the J call TRBJ2-7; 9 bases are shared with TRBD1. The CDR3 consists of 12 residues. V lost 2 bases to trimming and J lost 9 bases; unmatched junction nucleotides: 5. Germline values: CDR1 DFQATT, CDR2 SNEGSKA (reference sequence). CDR3 residues: CSARKQGAVQYF. The DNA of the CDR3 is TGCAGTGCTAGAAAACAGGGGGCGGTGCAGTACTTC.

The rearrangement joins TRBV5-1 to TRBJ2-3, with TRBD1 identical over 8 bases. The CDR3 loop spans 16 amino acids. The germline gives CDR1 SGHRS, CDR2 YFSETQ. V was clipped by 2 bases and J by 2 bases; unmatched bases: 7. CDR3: CASSFGTGGLTDTQYF. Here the CDR3 DNA reads TGCGCCAGCAGCTTCGGGACAGGAGGACTCACAGATACGCAGTATTTT.

This clonotype has just a few counts. The V and J genes are TRBV6-6 and TRBJ2-4; perhaps TRBD2 as D (5 bases). The CDR3 covers 9 residues. V dropped 11 bases and J dropped 12 bases, with 11 bases sitting between them. The germline V gene encodes CDR1 MNHNY and CDR2 SVGAGI (reference sequence). The CDR3 sequence is CACGETQYF. In DNA form, the CDR3 reads TGTGCCTGTGGGGAGACTCAGTACTTC.

J is TRBJ2-1 and V is TRBV29-1; 7 bases match TRBD2. V gave up 7 bases and J gave up 4 bases; unmatched junction bases: 13. Germline loops: CDR1 SQVTM, CDR2 ANQGSEA. CDR3 length: 15 amino acids. For the CDR3, the DNA is TGCAGCGCCCCGGAGGAGGGGAGGGAATACAATGAGCAGTTCTTC. Protein product: CSAPEEGREYNEQFF.

This clonotype was detected only a few times. The V gene is TRBV27, the J gene TRBJ2-7; TRBD1 matches at 9 bases. Germline CDR1 is MNHEY and CDR2 is SMNVEV (reference sequence). The CDR3 runs to 15 residues. J lost 2 bases, V lost 8 bases, and 10 bases had no gene match. CDR3 protein: CASRWTGVGPYEQYF. DNA for the CDR3: TGTGCCAGCCGATGGACAGGGGTGGGTCCCTACGAGCAGTACTTC.

This clonotype was seen only a few times. V usage is TRBV12-3 or TRBV12-4 and J usage is TRBJ2-1; TRBD2 aligns across 10 bases. The CDR3 totals 15 residues. With V trimmed by 6 bases and J by 9 bases, 11 bases remained unmatched. CDR3 residues: CASRVLAGEDSEQFF. The CDR3 DNA follows: TGTGCCAGCAGAGTCCTAGCGGGAGAGGATAGTGAGCAGTTCTTC.

This clonotype was observed a few times. This chain joins TRBV5-5 and TRBJ2-3; tentatively, D is TRBD2 (5 bases). The CDR3 runs to 14 residues. V was clipped by 3 bases and J by 4 bases, with 12 bases between them. Per the germline V gene, CDR1 is SGHKS and CDR2 is YYEKEE (reference sequence). This chain's CDR3 is CASSWTGPSDTQYF. The CDR3 bases are TGTGCCAGCAGCTGGACTGGCCCTTCAGATACGCAGTATTTT.

This clonotype was counted many times. The chain carries TRBV20-1 and TRBJ2-1; 8 bases fit TRBD2. Germline V gene sequence: CDR1 DFQATT, CDR2 SNEGSKA (reference sequence). With V trimmed by 3 bases and J by 4 bases, 8 bases remained unmatched. This CDR3 is built from 15 residues. CDR3 sequence reads: CSASRLGREYNEQFF. Written as DNA, the CDR3 is TGCAGTGCTAGCAGGCTCGGGAGGGAGTACAATGAGCAGTTCTTC.

The chain combines TRBV6-2 or TRBV6-3 with TRBJ2-5; D is uncertain. Between the trimmed V and J ends, which lost 2 bases and 0 bases, there was a span of 7 bases. CDR3 length equals 14 residues. Per the germline V gene, CDR1 is MNHEY and CDR2 is SVGEGT. CDR3 sequence: CASSYVTHQETQYF. CDR3 nucleotide sequence: TGTGCCAGCAGTTACGTGACACACCAAGAGACCCAGTACTTC.

J is TRBJ2-1 and V is TRBV24-1, with D uncertain. The ends were cut back, 5 bases at V and 12 bases at J, with 16 bases in the middle. CDR1 and CDR2 from the germline V gene are KGHDR and SFDVKD. The CDR3 spans 13 residues. This CDR3 is CATSALSAVGQFF. The CDR3 nucleotides are TGTGCCACCAGTGCCCTCTCGGCTGTAGGGCAGTTCTTC.

This chain links TRBV7-9 with TRBJ2-3; the D call may be TRBD1 or TRBD2 (5 bases each). CDR1 and CDR2 (germline): SEHNR, FQNEAQ (reference sequence). V was trimmed by 1 base and J by 11 bases, leaving 16 bases between them. CDR3 length equals 14 residues. DNA of the CDR3: TGTGCCAGCAGCTTAGAGGGACCCCGATCGGGGCAGTATTTT. Its translation: CASSLEGPRSGQYF.

The chain joins TRBV20-1 to TRBJ2-1, with TRBD2 as a possible D gene (6 bases). CDR1 is DFQATT and CDR2 is SNEGSKA in the germline V gene (reference sequence). The CDR3 length is 15 residues. The V and J ends lost 8 bases and 5 bases respectively, with 22 bases between them. CDR3 in amino acids: CSPLRGGGAHNEQFF. The CDR3 nucleotides are TGCAGTCCCCTTCGCGGCGGAGGGGCCCACAATGAGCAGTTCTTC.

This clonotype occurred many times. CDR3 in DNA: TGTGCCAGCAGCCAGGGGGGACTAGATGGTTCCGAGCAGTTCTTC. Translation gives CASSQGGLDGSEQFF. The V call is TRBV16, the J call TRBJ2-1, with 8 positions matching TRBD2. V lost 3 bases, J lost 10 bases, and 11 bases stayed unmatched. The CDR3 totals 15 residues. Germline loops: CDR1 KGHSY, CDR2 FQNENV.

The chain has TRBV20-1 and TRBJ1-4; D possibly corresponds to TRBD1 (6 bases). The germline gives CDR1 DFQATT, CDR2 SNEGSKA (reference sequence). V lost 2 bases and J lost 8, with 15 bases in between. The CDR3 is made up of 14 amino acids. The CDR3, as DNA: TGCAGTGCTAGACGTGCAGGGGTCCTCGAAAAACTGTTTTTT. It encodes CSARRAGVLEKLFF.